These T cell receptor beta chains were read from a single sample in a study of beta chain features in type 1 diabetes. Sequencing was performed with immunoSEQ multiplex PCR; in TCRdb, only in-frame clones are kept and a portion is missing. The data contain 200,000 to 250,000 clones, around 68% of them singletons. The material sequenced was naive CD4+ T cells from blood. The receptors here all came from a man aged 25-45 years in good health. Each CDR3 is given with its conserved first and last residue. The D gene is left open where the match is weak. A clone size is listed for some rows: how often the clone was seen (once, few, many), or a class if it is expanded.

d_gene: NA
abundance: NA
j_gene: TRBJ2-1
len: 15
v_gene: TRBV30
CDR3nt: TGTGCCTGGAACCCCGTGGGGGTAGCCTCCAATGAGCAGTTCTTC
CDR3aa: CAWNPVGVASNEQFF

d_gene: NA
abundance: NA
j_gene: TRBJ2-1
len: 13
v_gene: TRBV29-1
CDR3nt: TGCAGCGTCGCCGGGGACCCGGTTAATGAGCAGTTCTTC
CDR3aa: CSVAGDPVNEQFF

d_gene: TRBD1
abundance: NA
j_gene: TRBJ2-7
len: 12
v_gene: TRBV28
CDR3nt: TGTGCCAGCACGGGACAGGGCTACGAGCAGTACTTC
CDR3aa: CASTGQGYEQYF

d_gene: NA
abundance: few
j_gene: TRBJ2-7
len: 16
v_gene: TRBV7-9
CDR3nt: TGTGCCAGCAGCTTTGGCAGCCCAAGGGGAGGATACGAGCAGTACTTC
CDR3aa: CASSFGSPRGGYEQYF

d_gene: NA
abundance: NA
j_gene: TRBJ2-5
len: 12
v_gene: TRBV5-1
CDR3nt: TGCGCCAGCAGCTTGGGCGATGAGACCCAGTACTTC
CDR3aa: CASSLGDETQYF

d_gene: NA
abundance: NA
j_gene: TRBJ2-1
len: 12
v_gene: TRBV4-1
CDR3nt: TGCGCCAGCAGCCAAGAAGGGAATGAGCAGTTCTTC
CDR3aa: CASSQEGNEQFF

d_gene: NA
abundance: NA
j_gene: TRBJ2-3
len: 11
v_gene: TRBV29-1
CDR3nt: TGCAGCGTTGGGGATCAATGGGGGCAGTATTTT
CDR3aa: CSVGDQWGQYF

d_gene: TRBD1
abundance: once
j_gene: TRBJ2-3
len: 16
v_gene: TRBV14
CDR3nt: TGTGCCAGCAGCCCCCGGGACAGGGGGAGCACAGATACGCAGTATTTT
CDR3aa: CASSPRDRGSTDTQYF

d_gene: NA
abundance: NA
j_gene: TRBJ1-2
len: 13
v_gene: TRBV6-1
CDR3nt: TGTGCCAGCAGTGCACGAATTGAATATGGCTACACCTTC
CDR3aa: CASSARIEYGYTF

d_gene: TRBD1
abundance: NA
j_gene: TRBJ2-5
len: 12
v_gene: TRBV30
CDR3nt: TGTGCCTGGAACAGGGGCCAAGAGACCCAGTACTTC
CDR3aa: CAWNRGQETQYF

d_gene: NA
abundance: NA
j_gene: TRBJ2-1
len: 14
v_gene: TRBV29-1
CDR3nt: TGCAGCGTCGTATCGGTGGCCTCCTACAATGAGCAGTTCTTC
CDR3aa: CSVVSVASYNEQFF

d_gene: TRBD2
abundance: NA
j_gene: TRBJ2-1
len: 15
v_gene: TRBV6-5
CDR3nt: TGTGCCAGCAGTTACAGCAGCGGGAGAAGGAATGAGCAGTTCTTC
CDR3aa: CASSYSSGRRNEQFF

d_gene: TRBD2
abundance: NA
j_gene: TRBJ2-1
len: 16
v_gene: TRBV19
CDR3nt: TGTGCCAGTAGTAGCACTAGCGGGTTCTCCTACAATGAGCAGTTCTTC
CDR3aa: CASSSTSGFSYNEQFF

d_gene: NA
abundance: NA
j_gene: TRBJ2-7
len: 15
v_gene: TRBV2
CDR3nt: TGTGCCAGCAGTGAACCCGGACCGCTCGAGCCCGAGCAGTACTTC
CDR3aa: CASSEPGPLEPEQYF

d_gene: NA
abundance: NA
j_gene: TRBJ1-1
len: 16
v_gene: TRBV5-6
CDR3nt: TGTGCCAGCAGGGCCGGGACGCCTCCTGCAAACACTGAAGCTTTCTTT
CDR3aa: CASRAGTPPANTEAFF

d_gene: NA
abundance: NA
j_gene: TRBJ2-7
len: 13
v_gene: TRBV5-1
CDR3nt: TGCGCCAGCAGCTCGTCGGGGGCCTACGAGCAGTACTTC
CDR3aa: CASSSSGAYEQYF

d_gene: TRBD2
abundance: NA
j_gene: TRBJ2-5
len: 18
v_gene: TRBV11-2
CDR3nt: TGTGCCAGCAGCTCCCGACTAGCGGGGGTTTCGACCAAAGAGACCCAGTACTTC
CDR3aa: CASSSRLAGVSTKETQYF

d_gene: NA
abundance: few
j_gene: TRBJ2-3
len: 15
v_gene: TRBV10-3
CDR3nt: TGTGCCATCAGTGAGGGTCCTTACCCCACAGATACGCAGTATTTT
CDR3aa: CAISEGPYPTDTQYF

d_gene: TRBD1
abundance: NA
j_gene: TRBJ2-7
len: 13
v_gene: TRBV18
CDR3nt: TGTGCCAGCTCACTAGGGACAGATCGCGAGCAGTACTTC
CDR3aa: CASSLGTDREQYF

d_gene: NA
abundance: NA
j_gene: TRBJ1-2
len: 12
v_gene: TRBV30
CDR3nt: TGTGCCTGGAGTGATTACAGGTTTGGCTACACCTTC
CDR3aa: CAWSDYRFGYTF

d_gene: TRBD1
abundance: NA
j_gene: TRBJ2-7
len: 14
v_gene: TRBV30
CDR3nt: TGTGCCTGGAGTCGGGGACAGGCCTTCTACGAGCAGTACTTC
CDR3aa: CAWSRGQAFYEQYF

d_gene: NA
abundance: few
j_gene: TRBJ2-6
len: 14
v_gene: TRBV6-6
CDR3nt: TGTGCCAGCAGCCCAGGGTTCGGGGCCAACGTCCTGACTTTC
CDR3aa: CASSPGFGANVLTF

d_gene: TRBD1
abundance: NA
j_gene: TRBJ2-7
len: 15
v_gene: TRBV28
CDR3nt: TGTGCCAGCAGTTTATGGGACAGGGGCGTCTACGAGCAGTACTTC
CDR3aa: CASSLWDRGVYEQYF

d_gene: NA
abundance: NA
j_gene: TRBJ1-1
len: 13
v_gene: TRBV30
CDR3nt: TGTGCCTGGAGTGTGGGGCGAAGGACTGAAGCTTTCTTT
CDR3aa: CAWSVGRRTEAFF

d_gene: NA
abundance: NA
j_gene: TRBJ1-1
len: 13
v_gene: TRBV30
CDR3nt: TGTGCCTGGAGTAGCGCAGCGAACACTGAAGCTTTCTTT
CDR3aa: CAWSSAANTEAFF

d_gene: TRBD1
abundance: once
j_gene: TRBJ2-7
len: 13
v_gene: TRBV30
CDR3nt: TGTGCCTGGAGTGTGGGACAGGGCGGCGAGCAGTACTTC
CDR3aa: CAWSVGQGGEQYF

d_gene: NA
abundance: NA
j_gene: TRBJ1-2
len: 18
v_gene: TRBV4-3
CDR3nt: TGCGCCAGCAGCCATGCCCCCCAGGGAATCGGGACTAACTATGGCTACACCTTC
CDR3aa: CASSHAPQGIGTNYGYTF